The clone carrying this T cell receptor (beta chain) was seen more than once but under ten times. Per the original data handling: Amplification from reference gene primers served as the basis for estimated nucleated cell counts. Assay used: immunoSEQ multiplex PCR; TCRdb lists only in-frame clones, some missing. The D gene and trimming were derived from the DNA, and the V and J assignments and clone size from that table. Of some 300,000 clones in the sample, 88% were seen once. This specimen comes from a study of blood T cell repertoires in COVID-19. The CDR3 contains 18 residues. Germline loops: CDR1 LNHNV, CDR2 YYDKDF (reference sequence). V lost 5 bases and J lost 9; bases outside the gene matches: 17.

The sequence was obtained from a woman aged 30 to 39 who had recovered from COVID-19. The chain recombines TRBV15 with TRBJ2-1; 12 positions agree with TRBD2. The sequenced sample was peripheral blood. The CDR3 DNA sequence: TGTGCCACCAGCCACCCCTTGGGGCTAGCGGGGGGGTCTGGTGAGCAGTTCTTC. Its translation: CATSHPLGLAGGSGEQFF.